The rows below give T cell receptor beta chains drawn from one sample of a study of T cells expressing NK-cell markers. TCRdb processed the 5' RACE reads again and assigns one entry to each CDR3 protein, with no DNA. Its clone listing holds 140,000 to 150,000 distinct CDR3 sequences. The specimen sequenced was blood T cells: a sorted CD56 or NKG2C T cell subset, CD4+ or CD8+ T cells, or bulk PBMC T cells (not recorded which). The receptors come from a man between 18 and 35 years old in good health. Both conserved end residues are part of each CDR3. Each record gives: J gene, V gene, CDR3 protein.

j_call: TRBJ1-4
v_call: TRBV29-1
cdr3_aa: CSVDPGNEKLFF

j_call: TRBJ2-3
v_call: TRBV5-1
cdr3_aa: CASSLKIRDTQYF

j_call: TRBJ2-5
v_call: TRBV7-4
cdr3_aa: CASSPPNQETQYF

j_call: TRBJ2-3
v_call: TRBV12-5
cdr3_aa: CASGPSTDTQYF

j_call: TRBJ2-5
v_call: TRBV7-2
cdr3_aa: CASSSHEDRLYF

j_call: TRBJ2-1
v_call: TRBV12-3/TRBV12-4
cdr3_aa: CASSLIRGPSYNEQFF

j_call: TRBJ2-5
v_call: TRBV6-2/TRBV6-3
cdr3_aa: CASFRAGKQETQYF

j_call: TRBJ1-5
v_call: TRBV19
cdr3_aa: CASREDRYGNQPQHF

j_call: TRBJ2-3
v_call: TRBV2
cdr3_aa: CASIANADTQYF

j_call: TRBJ1-6
v_call: TRBV12-3/TRBV12-4
cdr3_aa: CATTDRDDSPLHF

j_call: TRBJ2-1
v_call: TRBV3-1
cdr3_aa: CASSRRADYNEQFF

j_call: TRBJ2-1
v_call: TRBV7-2
cdr3_aa: CASSSPSGSLYEQFF

j_call: TRBJ2-5
v_call: TRBV7-8
cdr3_aa: CASSLDLGVQETQYF

j_call: TRBJ2-5
v_call: TRBV11-2
cdr3_aa: CASSSGSVGVGETQYF

j_call: TRBJ2-5
v_call: TRBV5-4
cdr3_aa: CASSFPGTAQETQYF

j_call: TRBJ2-1
v_call: TRBV20-1
cdr3_aa: CSARGLHTSGYEQFF

j_call: TRBJ1-2
v_call: TRBV14
cdr3_aa: CASSQVVSGHGYTF

j_call: TRBJ2-1
v_call: TRBV7-9
cdr3_aa: CASSRFGDEQFF

j_call: TRBJ2-1
v_call: TRBV5-1
cdr3_aa: CASSPARRGESYNEQFF

j_call: TRBJ2-7
v_call: TRBV20-1
cdr3_aa: CSAEGTGSSEQYF

j_call: TRBJ2-1
v_call: TRBV12-3/TRBV12-4
cdr3_aa: CASSRSGAGGPLNNEQFF

j_call: TRBJ2-1
v_call: TRBV2
cdr3_aa: CASSGGLAGTSNEQFF

j_call: TRBJ2-2
v_call: TRBV29-1
cdr3_aa: CSVVLGDSFTGELFF

j_call: TRBJ2-1
v_call: TRBV6-5
cdr3_aa: CASSYSILAGVQDNEQFF

j_call: TRBJ2-5
v_call: TRBV20-1
cdr3_aa: CSAPHLAGKSSETQYF

j_call: TRBJ2-1
v_call: TRBV5-1
cdr3_aa: CASSSAGPSALDSEQFF

j_call: TRBJ2-1
v_call: TRBV5-1
cdr3_aa: CASSKGGTSGFDEQFF

j_call: TRBJ2-3
v_call: TRBV3-1
cdr3_aa: CASSPRVEQTSTDTQYF

j_call: TRBJ2-1
v_call: TRBV6-2/TRBV6-3
cdr3_aa: CASSRPGQHYNEQFF

j_call: TRBJ2-7
v_call: TRBV6-2/TRBV6-3
cdr3_aa: CASSPTPGTGGFYEQYF

j_call: TRBJ1-5
v_call: TRBV27
cdr3_aa: CASTTEGGNQPQHF

j_call: TRBJ2-1
v_call: TRBV21-1
cdr3_aa: CASSKTSGRSRCEQFF

j_call: TRBJ2-5
v_call: TRBV23-1
cdr3_aa: CASSQCCRAGGQYQETQYF

j_call: TRBJ2-3
v_call: TRBV24-1
cdr3_aa: CATSPQWGDRDADTQYF

j_call: TRBJ2-3
v_call: TRBV12-3/TRBV12-4
cdr3_aa: CASTFSGSPTDTQYF

j_call: TRBJ2-3
v_call: TRBV19
cdr3_aa: CATRTLSSDTQYF

j_call: TRBJ2-1
v_call: TRBV30
cdr3_aa: CAWSGAPGGNEQFF

j_call: TRBJ2-7
v_call: TRBV19
cdr3_aa: CASTQDRNSYEQYF

j_call: TRBJ2-1
v_call: TRBV7-2
cdr3_aa: CASSFALTGSTPNNEQFF

j_call: TRBJ2-1
v_call: TRBV28
cdr3_aa: CASSPISMEQFF

j_call: TRBJ2-3
v_call: TRBV2
cdr3_aa: CASSEVPGPITDTQYF

j_call: TRBJ2-3
v_call: TRBV7-9
cdr3_aa: CASSLGGQVPDTQYF

j_call: TRBJ2-7
v_call: TRBV11-2
cdr3_aa: CASSQTGTSGSTEQYF

j_call: TRBJ1-2
v_call: TRBV5-6
cdr3_aa: CASEEAQAYNYGYTF

j_call: TRBJ2-7
v_call: TRBV18
cdr3_aa: CASSPALAGSPYEQYF

j_call: TRBJ2-5
v_call: TRBV7-8
cdr3_aa: CASSTTGGVGETQYF

j_call: TRBJ2-6
v_call: TRBV12-3/TRBV12-4
cdr3_aa: CASSAGQGSSGANVLTF

j_call: TRBJ2-7
v_call: TRBV28
cdr3_aa: CASSPGGRPYEQYF

j_call: TRBJ2-2
v_call: TRBV24-1
cdr3_aa: CATQEDTGELFF

j_call: TRBJ2-3
v_call: TRBV11-2
cdr3_aa: CASSFNGGQGPTDTQYF

j_call: TRBJ2-1
v_call: TRBV28
cdr3_aa: CASSSMILDRGPYNEQFF

j_call: TRBJ2-7
v_call: TRBV7-9
cdr3_aa: CASSFTDRGEEQYF

j_call: TRBJ2-2
v_call: TRBV12-5
cdr3_aa: CASGPASTGEGTGELFF

j_call: TRBJ2-2
v_call: TRBV6-2/TRBV6-3
cdr3_aa: CASRTGTHTGELFF

j_call: TRBJ2-1
v_call: TRBV4-3
cdr3_aa: CASSLWRDEQFF

j_call: TRBJ2-3
v_call: TRBV24-1
cdr3_aa: CATSARGFRQYF

j_call: TRBJ2-5
v_call: TRBV20-1
cdr3_aa: CSARDPNSGMGETQYF